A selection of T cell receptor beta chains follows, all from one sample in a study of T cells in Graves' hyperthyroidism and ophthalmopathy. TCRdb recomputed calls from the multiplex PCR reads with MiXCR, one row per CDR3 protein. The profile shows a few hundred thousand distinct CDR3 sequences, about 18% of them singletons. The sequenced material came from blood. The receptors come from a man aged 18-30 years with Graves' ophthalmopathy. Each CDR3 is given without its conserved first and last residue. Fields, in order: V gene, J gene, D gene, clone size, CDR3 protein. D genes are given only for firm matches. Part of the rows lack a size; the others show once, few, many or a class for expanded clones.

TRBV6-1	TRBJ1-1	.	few	ASSSTPGTEAF
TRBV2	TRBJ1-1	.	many	ATTPNGSPEAF
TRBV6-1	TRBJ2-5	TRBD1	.	ASRWKGAQETQY
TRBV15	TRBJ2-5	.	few	ATKGGQETQY
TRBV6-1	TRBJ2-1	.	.	ATRPYSYNEQF
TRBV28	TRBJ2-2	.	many	ASSLTQAGELF
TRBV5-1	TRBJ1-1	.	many	ASSYRDPDAEAF
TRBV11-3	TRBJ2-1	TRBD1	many	ASSSTPDRGLNEQF
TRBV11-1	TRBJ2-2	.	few	ASANPTGELF
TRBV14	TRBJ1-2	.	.	ASSQDWGAGSSGYT
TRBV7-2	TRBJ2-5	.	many	ASSSGFGGSETQY
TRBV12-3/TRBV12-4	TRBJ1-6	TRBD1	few	ASRPPSLQGNSPLH
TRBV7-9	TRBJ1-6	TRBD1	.	ASSRGGDSFQGLH
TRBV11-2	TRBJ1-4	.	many	ASSLEGGSQLF
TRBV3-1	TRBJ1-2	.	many	ASSPDGANYGYT
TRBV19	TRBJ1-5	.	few	ASRLLDQPQH
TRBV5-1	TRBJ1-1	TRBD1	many	ASSSGTGTEAF
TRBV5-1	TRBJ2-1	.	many	ASSWTWERDTNEQF
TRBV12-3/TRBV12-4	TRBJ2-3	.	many	ASRNTDTQY
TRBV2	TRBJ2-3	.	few	ASSERRGGGMPNTQY
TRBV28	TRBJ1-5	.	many	ASTVLGAVH
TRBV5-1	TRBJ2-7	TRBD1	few	ASSSLQGAEAYEQY
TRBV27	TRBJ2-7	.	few	ASRAGAGYEQY
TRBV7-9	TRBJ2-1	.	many	ASSRGGGNEQF
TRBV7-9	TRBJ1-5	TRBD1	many	ASSPGTGIYQPQH
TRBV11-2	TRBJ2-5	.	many	ASSFGLVRRRQETQY
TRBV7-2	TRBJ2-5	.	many	ASSLSWGAETQY
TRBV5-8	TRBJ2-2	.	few	ASSLSGSATGELF
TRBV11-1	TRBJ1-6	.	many	ASSGGPLH